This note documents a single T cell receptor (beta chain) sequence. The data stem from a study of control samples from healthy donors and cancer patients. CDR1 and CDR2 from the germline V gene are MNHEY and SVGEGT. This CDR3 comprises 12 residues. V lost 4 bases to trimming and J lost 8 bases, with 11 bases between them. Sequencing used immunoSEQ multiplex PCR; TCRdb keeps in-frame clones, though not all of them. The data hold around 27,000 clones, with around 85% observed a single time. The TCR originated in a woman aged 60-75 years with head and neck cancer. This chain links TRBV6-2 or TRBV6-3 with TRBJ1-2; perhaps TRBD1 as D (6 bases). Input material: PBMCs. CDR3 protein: CASSSAGEGYTF. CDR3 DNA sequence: TGTGCCAGCAGTTCTGCAGGGGAGGGCTACACCTTC.